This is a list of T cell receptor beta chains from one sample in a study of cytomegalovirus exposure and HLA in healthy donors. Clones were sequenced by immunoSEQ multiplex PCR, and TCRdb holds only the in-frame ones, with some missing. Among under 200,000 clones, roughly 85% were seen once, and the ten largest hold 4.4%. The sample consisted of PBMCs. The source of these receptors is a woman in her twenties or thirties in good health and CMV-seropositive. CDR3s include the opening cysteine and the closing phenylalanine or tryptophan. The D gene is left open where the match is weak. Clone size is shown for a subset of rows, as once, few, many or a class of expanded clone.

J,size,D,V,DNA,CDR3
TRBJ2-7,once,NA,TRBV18,TGTGCCAGCTCACCCCTAGGTTCCCAAGGCGCCGAGCAGTACTTC,CASSPLGSQGAEQYF
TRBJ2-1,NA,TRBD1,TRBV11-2,TGTGCCAGCAGCTTAGAAATAAACTCTTGGACAGGGGGCCCTAATGAGCAGTTCTTC,CASSLEINSWTGGPNEQFF
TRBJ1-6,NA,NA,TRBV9,TGTGCCAGCAGCGTAGAGGCCGAAGATGGACAGATTTGGCGGTATCCACCCCTCCACTTT,CASSVEAEDGQIWRYPPLHF
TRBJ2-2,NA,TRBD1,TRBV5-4,TGTGCCAGCTCCTCCTCAGGGGGTGCCGGGGAGCTGTTTTTT,CASSSSGGAGELFF
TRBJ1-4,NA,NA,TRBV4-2,TGTGCCAGCAGCCGATGGGCCGGGGACAATGAGGAAAAACTGTTTTTT,CASSRWAGDNEEKLFF
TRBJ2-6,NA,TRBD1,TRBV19,TGTGCCACACGGGACAGGGGCTTTGGGGCCAACGTCCTGACTTTC,CATRDRGFGANVLTF
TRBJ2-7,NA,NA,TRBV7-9,TGTGCCAGCAGGTATGGGCCAGGGAGGCGCGAGCAGTACTTC,CASRYGPGRREQYF
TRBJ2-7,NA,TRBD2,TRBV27,TGTGCCAGCAGGCCCGCTAGCGGGAGGGCCGGCGAGCAGTACTTC,CASRPASGRAGEQYF
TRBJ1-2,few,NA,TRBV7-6,TGTGCCAGCAGCTTATTTCCCGGGAGATACCTTGATGGCTACACCTTC,CASSLFPGRYLDGYTF
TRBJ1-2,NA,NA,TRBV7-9,TGTGCCATGACAGCAAATGGCTACACCTTC,CAMTANGYTF
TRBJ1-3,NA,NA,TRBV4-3,TGCGCCAGCAGCCAAGATAAGACGGAGATCTCTGGAAACACCATATATTTT,CASSQDKTEISGNTIYF
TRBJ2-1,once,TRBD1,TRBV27,TGTGCCAGCAGTTTATCGAGATCCAGGACAGGGAGCAAAGAGCAGTTCTTC,CASSLSRSRTGSKEQFF
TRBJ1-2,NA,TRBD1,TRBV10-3,TGTGCCATCAGTGAAGGGACAGGGGGAGACTATGGCTACACCTTC,CAISEGTGGDYGYTF
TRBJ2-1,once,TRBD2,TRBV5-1,TGCGCCAGCAGCCCAGGACTAGCGGGGGGGAACAGCAATGAGCAGTTCTTC,CASSPGLAGGNSNEQFF
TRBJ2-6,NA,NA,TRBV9,TGTGCCAGCAGCGCGGGAGCCAACGTCCTGACTTTC,CASSAGANVLTF
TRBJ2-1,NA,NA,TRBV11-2,TGTGCCAGCAGCCCCGGGAGTTTGCCGCTCGATGAGCAGTTCTTC,CASSPGSLPLDEQFF
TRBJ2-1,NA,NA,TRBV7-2,TGTGCCACTGGGGGGAGCTCCTACAATGAGCAGTTCTTC,CATGGSSYNEQFF
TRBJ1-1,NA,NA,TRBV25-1,TGTGCCAGCAGTGAGGGGGGGGGCAGTTGGAGTACTGAAGCTTTCTTT,CASSEGGGSWSTEAFF
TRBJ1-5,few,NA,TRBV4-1,TGCGCCAGCAGCCAAGGGAGTCAGCCCCAGCATTTT,CASSQGSQPQHF
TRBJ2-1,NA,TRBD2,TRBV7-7,TGTGCCAGCAGCTCACTAGCGAACAATGAGCAGTTCTTC,CASSSLANNEQFF